These T cell receptor beta chains were read from a single sample in a study of blood T cell repertoires in COVID-19. Measured with immunoSEQ multiplex PCR; TCRdb has only the in-frame clones, and not every one. This table has roughly 670,000 clones, around 90% appearing once. The specimen was peripheral blood. The receptors originated from a woman between 18 and 30 years old with acute or convalescent COVID-19. The CDR3 runs from the conserved cysteine through the conserved F or W. Fields, in order: J gene, V gene, clone size, D gene, CDR3 DNA, CDR3 protein. The D gene is left open where the match is weak. Rows give clone size only sometimes, using once, few, many, or a class for an expanded clone.

j_call: TRBJ1-4
v_call: TRBV4-1
clone_size: few
d_call: NA
cdr3_nt: TGCGCCAGCAGCCAAGTCCAGGGAAAGGGTAATGAAAAACTGTTTTTT
cdr3_aa: CASSQVQGKGNEKLFF

j_call: TRBJ1-1
v_call: TRBV12-3/TRBV12-4
clone_size: NA
d_call: NA
cdr3_nt: TGTGCCAGCAGTTTGAACAGGAACACTGAAGCTTTCTTT
cdr3_aa: CASSLNRNTEAFF

j_call: TRBJ2-5
v_call: TRBV7-6
clone_size: NA
d_call: NA
cdr3_nt: TGTGCCAGCAGCTTCCGACAGTTCCAAGAGACCCAGTACTTC
cdr3_aa: CASSFRQFQETQYF

j_call: TRBJ2-3
v_call: TRBV7-6
clone_size: NA
d_call: TRBD2
cdr3_nt: TGTGCCAGCAGTACCACTAGCGGGGGGGCGGGAGATACGCAGTATTTT
cdr3_aa: CASSTTSGGAGDTQYF

j_call: TRBJ1-2
v_call: TRBV5-1
clone_size: NA
d_call: TRBD1
cdr3_nt: TGCGCCAGCGCCGACGGACAGGTCTATGGCTACACCTTC
cdr3_aa: CASADGQVYGYTF

j_call: TRBJ1-5
v_call: TRBV21-1
clone_size: NA
d_call: NA
cdr3_nt: TGTGCCAGCAGTAGGACAGCTTCGACTAATCAGCCCCAGCATTTT
cdr3_aa: CASSRTASTNQPQHF

j_call: TRBJ2-7
v_call: TRBV7-2
clone_size: once
d_call: NA
cdr3_nt: TGTGCCAGCAGCTCCAGGGGTCTAGGAAGGGGCTCCTACGAGCAGTACTTC
cdr3_aa: CASSSRGLGRGSYEQYF

j_call: TRBJ1-2
v_call: TRBV5-1
clone_size: once
d_call: TRBD1
cdr3_nt: TGCGCCAGCAGCTCCATCGGGACAGAGGAATACACCTTC
cdr3_aa: CASSSIGTEEYTF

j_call: TRBJ1-2
v_call: TRBV18
clone_size: NA
d_call: TRBD1
cdr3_nt: TGTGCCAGCTCACCTGACAGGGATTATGGCTACACCTTC
cdr3_aa: CASSPDRDYGYTF

j_call: TRBJ2-7
v_call: TRBV5-6
clone_size: NA
d_call: NA
cdr3_nt: TGTGCCAGCAGCCCTTCAGGGTACTCCTACGAGCAGTACTTC
cdr3_aa: CASSPSGYSYEQYF

j_call: TRBJ2-2
v_call: TRBV6-5
clone_size: NA
d_call: NA
cdr3_nt: TGTGCCAGCAGTTATTCGGCAGGTGCGGGGGAGCTGTTTTTT
cdr3_aa: CASSYSAGAGELFF

j_call: TRBJ2-2
v_call: TRBV1
clone_size: NA
d_call: NA
cdr3_nt: TGCACCAGCAGCCCACTGGCCTCCGGGACAGGTTGGGCCGGGGAGCTGTTTTTT
cdr3_aa: CTSSPLASGTGWAGELFF

j_call: TRBJ2-5
v_call: TRBV28
clone_size: NA
d_call: NA
cdr3_nt: TGTGCCAGCAGTCTCTCTGGGACTTTCGGGGAAGAGACCCAGTACTTC
cdr3_aa: CASSLSGTFGEETQYF

j_call: TRBJ1-2
v_call: TRBV7-9
clone_size: once
d_call: NA
cdr3_nt: TGTGCCAGCAGCCCGGGGGGCCCCTATGGCTACACCTTC
cdr3_aa: CASSPGGPYGYTF